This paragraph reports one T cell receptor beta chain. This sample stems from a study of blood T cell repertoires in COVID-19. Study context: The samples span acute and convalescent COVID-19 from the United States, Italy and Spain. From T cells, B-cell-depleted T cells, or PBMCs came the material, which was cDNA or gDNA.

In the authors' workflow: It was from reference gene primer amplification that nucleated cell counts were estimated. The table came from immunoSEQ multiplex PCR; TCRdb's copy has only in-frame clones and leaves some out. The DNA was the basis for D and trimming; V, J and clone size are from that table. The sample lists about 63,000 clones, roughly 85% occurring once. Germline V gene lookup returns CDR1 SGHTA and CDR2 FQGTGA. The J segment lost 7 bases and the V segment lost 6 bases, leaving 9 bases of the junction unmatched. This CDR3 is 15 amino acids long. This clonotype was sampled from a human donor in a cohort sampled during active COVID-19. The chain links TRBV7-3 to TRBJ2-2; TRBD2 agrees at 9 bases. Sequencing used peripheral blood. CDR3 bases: TGTGCCAGCAGTTTAGCGGGAGAGAAGGACGGGGAGCTGTTTTTT. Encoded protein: CASSLAGEKDGELFF.